This T cell receptor (beta chain) originates from a study of post-analysis software for immune sequencing data. Study-wide results and limits: F measure grouped same-batch samples tightly together. Those with multiple sclerosis, the patient group, showed significantly lower normalized Chao1 diversity than controls. The five TRBV segments detected at higher frequency in patients than in controls included TRBV5-6, TRBV5-1 and TRBV20-1.

V gave up 7 bases and J gave up 5 bases; unmatched junction bases: 7. The CDR3 is 13 residues long. CDR1 and CDR2 (germline): SQVTM, ANQGSEA. This clonotype was detected only a few times. Its antigen is unknown. Prepared libraries of TCR beta cDNA carried unique molecular identifiers. In TCRdb, the PCR reads were re-called with MiXCR into one record per CDR3 protein. The table records approximately 690,000 distinct CDR3 sequences, approximately 60% of them present only once. Source material: blood. This receptor was taken from a girl aged 2 to 10 with multiple sclerosis. The chain joins TRBV29-1 to TRBJ2-1, with 8 nucleotides matching TRBD1. The CDR3 loop is CSGRDRINNEQFF. Written as DNA, the CDR3 is TGCAGCGGACGGGACAGGATAAACAATGAGCAGTTCTTC.